The present T cell receptor beta chain was sequenced within a study of T cell responses to AZD1222 COVID-19 vaccine. Sequenced by immunoSEQ multiplex PCR; TCRdb stores in-frame clones only, minus some. The data show roughly 100,000 clones, about 88% seen once. Study-wide results and limits: Two AZD1222 administrations were followed by greater Spike-specific TCR breadth and depth. Mostly white British, mostly female donors; authors suggested clonal diversity may be underestimated. Along spike, vaccine-associated CD4 TCRs were found throughout, with dominance at 160-218 and 743-854.

The CDR3 covers 11 residues. V lost 8 bases and J lost 0, with 8 bases in between. Germline CDR1 reads SQVTM; CDR2 reads ANQGSEA. This clone was detected only once. Its specificity is not known. The source of this sequence is an adult who received the AZD1222 COVID-19 vaccine. Source: peripheral blood, taken 28 days after the second AZD1222 dose. The chain couples TRBV29-1 to TRBJ2-7; tentative D call: TRBD2 (6 bases). Here the CDR3 DNA reads TGCAGCCGTAGCGGCTCCTACGAGCAGTACTTC. Protein: CSRSGSYEQYF.